The 18 T cell receptor beta chains below come from one sample, sequenced in a study of T cells in Graves' hyperthyroidism and ophthalmopathy. TCR beta CDR3 regions were amplified from RNA. Using the HTBI primer set, a first-round RT-PCR was run on the TCR CDR3. MiXCR, run by TCRdb on the multiplex PCR reads, gives a single entry per CDR3 protein. The sample contains hundreds of thousands of distinct CDR3 sequences, less than 30% of which appear only once. Sequencing used blood. These receptors came from a man aged 40-55 years with Graves' hyperthyroidism that later progressed to Graves' ophthalmopathy.

This clonotype was seen repeatedly, ten times or more. The chain joins TRBV20-1 to TRBJ2-7; no definite D call. Germline loops: CDR1 DFQATT, CDR2 SNEGSKA (reference sequence). The CDR3 runs to 13 residues. V was trimmed by 3 bases and J by 7 bases, leaving 16 bases between them. Here the CDR3 reads CSASVWVTGEQYF. Here the CDR3 DNA reads TGCAGTGCTAGTGTTTGGGTGACCGGGGAGCAGTACTTC.

Many counts were recorded for this clonotype. The CDR3 DNA follows: TGTGCCAGCTCACCCACGGGACAGGAGATCTATGGCTACACCTTC. Encoded protein: CASSPTGQEIYGYTF. This chain connects TRBV18 to TRBJ1-2; 8 bases map to TRBD1. V was pared by 3 bases and J by 4 bases, with 7 bases of the junction left unmatched. The germline V gene has CDR1 KGHSH and CDR2 LQKENI. The CDR3 runs 15 residues.

This chain links TRBV6-1 with TRBJ1-4; 11 nucleotides match TRBD1. CDR1 and CDR2 from the germline V gene are MNHNS and SASEGT. V lost 6 bases to trimming and J lost 8 bases; unmatched junction nucleotides: 8. The CDR3 is 15 residues long. In nucleotides, the CDR3 is TGTGCCAGCAGCAACCGGGACAGGGGGTTGGAAAAACTGTTTTTT. This translates into CASSNRDRGLEKLFF.

The rearrangement joins TRBV7-6 to TRBJ2-5; 9 bases fit TRBD1. The trim removed 5 bases at V and 5 bases at J, leaving 6 bases unmatched. The CDR3 is 14 residues long. Germline CDR1 and CDR2: SGHVS and FNYEAQ. CDR3 sequence reads: CASSTWTGDETQYF. CDR3 sequence (DNA): TGTGCCAGCAGCACCTGGACAGGGGACGAGACCCAGTACTTC.

Notes on this clonotype: Germline and junction disagree at one end, which may indicate a read error. The V call is TRBV20-1, the J call TRBJ1-2, with a possible D match to TRBD1 (5 bases). In germline, CDR1 is DFQATT, CDR2 SNEGSKA (reference sequence). CDR3 length: 11 amino acids. CDR3 protein: CNAEQAEGYTF. The CDR3 DNA sequence: TGCAATGCTGAACAGGCGGAGGGCTACACCTTC.

This clonotype was counted ten times or more. The V gene is TRBV5-1, the J gene TRBJ2-5; weak D call: TRBD1 (6 bases). Trimming took 2 bases from V and 0 from J, leaving 11 bases between them. CDR3 length equals 15 residues. Germline loops: CDR1 SGHRS, CDR2 YFSETQ. The CDR3 region has the DNA TGCGCCAGCAGCTTCGGCCGGGACAACCAAGAGACCCAGTACTTC. Translation gives CASSFGRDNQETQYF.

This clonotype has at least ten counts. The chain employs TRBV10-1 and TRBJ1-6, with no clear D. Germline CDR1 reads WNHNN; CDR2 reads SYGVQD (reference sequence). This CDR3 has 15 residues. Trimming removed 2 bases at V and 7 bases at J, with 12 bases between. CDR3: CASSEKTGNNSPLHF. The DNA for the CDR3 is TGCGCCAGCAGTGAGAAAACGGGGAACAATTCACCCCTCCACTTT.

The chain employs TRBV28 and TRBJ1-5; the D gene is possibly TRBD1 (5 bases). Per germline, CDR1 MDHEN and CDR2 SYDVKM. The V and J ends lost 2 bases and 6 bases respectively, with 26 bases between them. The CDR3 is 19 amino acids. CDR3 sequence: CASSLVSPRGLGIPQPQHF. The CDR3 region has the DNA TGTGCCAGCAGTTTAGTTTCGCCTCGGGGCCTAGGGATACCTCAGCCCCAGCATTTT.

This clonotype was found many times. The chain combines TRBV29-1 with TRBJ2-7; a weak D match, TRBD1 (6 bases). V lost 7 bases and J lost 6, with 25 bases in between. The germline gives CDR1 SQVTM, CDR2 ANQGSEA. The CDR3 runs to 15 residues. Here the CDR3 reads CSAAGPLVQGTEQYF. The CDR3 bases are TGCAGCGCTGCAGGGCCACTAGTACAGGGAACCGAGCAGTACTTC.

This clonotype is deemed medium-sized. The chain has TRBV12-3 or TRBV12-4 and TRBJ2-4; 9 bases align to TRBD1. This CDR3 comprises 15 residues. J lost 6 bases, V lost 4 bases, and 7 bases had no gene match. Here the CDR3 reads CASSYWGQGTNIQYF. The CDR3 bases are TGTGCCAGCAGTTACTGGGGACAGGGAACAAACATTCAGTACTTC.

This clonotype was counted ten times or more. As DNA, the CDR3 is TGTGCCAGCAGTGATTGGGGGACTGGGGCCAACGTCCTGACTTTC. Its translation is CASSDWGTGANVLTF. The chain joins TRBV2 to TRBJ2-6; D might be TRBD1 or TRBD2, each matching 5 bases. Deletions cut 3 bases from V and 2 bases from J, with 8 bases between. The germline V gene encodes CDR1 SNHLY and CDR2 FYNNEI. The CDR3 loop spans 15 amino acids.

The CDR3 region is CASSFDDSFPDRSFRWNTEAFF. The CDR3 DNA is TGTGCCAGCAGTTTCGACGACTCCTTTCCCGACAGGTCATTCAGATGGAACACTGAAGCTTTCTTT. The J gene is TRBJ1-1, the V gene TRBV12-3 or TRBV12-4, with D tentatively TRBD1 (6 bases). Trimming stripped 3 bases from V and 1 base from J, with 33 bases between. This CDR3 region has 22 residues.

This clonotype was counted many times. The chain combines TRBV30 with TRBJ2-7; TRBD2 might be the D (5 bases). V was pared by 3 bases and J by 0 bases, with 12 bases between. Per the germline V gene, CDR1 is GTSNPN and CDR2 is SVGIG (reference sequence). The CDR3 contains 14 residues. The CDR3 here is CAWRELRGSYEQYF. CDR3 sequence (DNA): TGTGCCTGGAGGGAACTCCGGGGCTCCTACGAGCAGTACTTC.

The chain uses TRBV7-3 and TRBJ2-5; a possible D gene is TRBD2 (5 bases). V was clipped by 2 bases and J by 5 bases, with 12 bases between them. The V gene's germline CDR1 is SGHTA and CDR2 FQGTGA. This CDR3 has 14 amino acids. The CDR3 bases are TGTGCCAGCAGCTTAGAGCAGGAGGTGGAGACCCAGTACTTC. Translation: CASSLEQEVETQYF.

This clonotype was counted at least ten times. The chain is built from TRBV24-1 and TRBJ1-1; TRBD1 is a possible D gene (5 bases). Germline V gene lookup returns CDR1 KGHDR and CDR2 SFDVKD. V lost 0 bases and J lost 10, with 14 bases in between. This CDR3 region has 14 residues. CDR3 in amino acids: CATSDLFSGQGAFF. The CDR3, as DNA: TGTGCCACCAGTGATTTGTTTTCGGGGCAAGGAGCTTTCTTT.

At least ten counts were recorded for this clonotype. This rearrangement joins TRBV4-2 to TRBJ2-2; 7 nucleotides agree with TRBD2. This CDR3 has 16 residues. With V trimmed by 4 bases and J by 5 bases, 10 bases remained unmatched. The germline V gene has CDR1 LGHNA and CDR2 YNFKEQ. The CDR3, as DNA: TGTGCCAGCAGCCCAATGGACGCGGGAGATACCGGGGAGCTGTTTTTT. Translation gives CASSPMDAGDTGELFF.

This chain uses TRBV6-1 with TRBJ2-7; D is unresolved. This CDR3 comprises 13 residues. Per the germline V gene, CDR1 is MNHNS and CDR2 is SASEGT. Trimming took off 3 bases at V and 2 bases at J, with 8 bases between the two ends. CDR3 nucleotide sequence: TGTGCCAGCAGTGAGTGGCAAACCTACGAGCAGTACTTC. Translated, it gives CASSEWQTYEQYF.

This chain joins TRBV12-3 or TRBV12-4 and TRBJ1-1, with a possible D match to TRBD1 (6 bases). V lost 5 bases to trimming and J lost 0 bases, with 13 bases between them. The CDR3 sequence is 15 residues long. For the CDR3, the DNA is TGTGCCAGCAGTCCCCAGACAGGTCTGAACACTGAAGCTTTCTTT. This codes for CASSPQTGLNTEAFF.